Each of the 18 T cell receptor beta chains below was sequenced from the same sample in a study of blood T cells in healthy people across ages. The second PCR ran roughly 6 to 11 cycles with a sample-barcoded 5' primer and J-beta primers. TCRdb ran MiXCR on the 5' RACE reads and lists one entry per CDR3 protein. The sample holds hundreds of thousands of distinct CDR3 sequences, around 68% seen once. Material: blood. Receptor source: a man between 25 and 39 years old in good health.

This sequence joins TRBV6-1 and TRBJ2-6; no definite D call. V was clipped by 0 bases and J by 0 bases, with 9 bases between them. The CDR3 sequence is 17 residues long. Germline CDR1 and CDR2: MNHNS and SASEGT. The CDR3 protein is CASSEAIGLSGANVLTF. The CDR3 bases are TGTGCCAGCAGTGAAGCCATTGGTCTCTCTGGGGCCAACGTCCTGACTTTC.

The chain combines TRBV6-2 or TRBV6-3 with TRBJ2-7; D may match TRBD1 or TRBD2 (6 bases each). V was shortened by 2 bases and J by 2 bases, with 19 bases between the two germline ends. The CDR3 contains 17 residues. Germline V gives CDR1 MNHEY, CDR2 SVGEGT. The CDR3 DNA sequence: TGTGCCAGCAGTTACGGGATAGCCAAGGGGGGAACCTACGAGCAGTACTTC. Translating gives CASSYGIAKGGTYEQYF.

The chain recombines TRBV20-1 with TRBJ2-5; 8 bases are shared with TRBD1. The DNA matches TRBJ2-7 better at its end, which makes the J call doubtful. The germline V gene has CDR1 DFQATT and CDR2 SNEGSKA (reference sequence). The CDR3 loop spans 13 amino acids. Here the CDR3 DNA reads TGCAGGGGGGGAAAACAGGGGGTACACGAGCAGTACTTC. This encodes CRGGKQGVHEQYF.

For this clonotype: One end of the junction fails to match germline, which may point to a read error. In nucleotides, the CDR3 is TGTGCCGGCAGTTTAGCTTATGCAGGGGGATCTAACTATGGCTACACCTTC. Translation: CAGSLAYAGGSNYGYTF. V is TRBV12-3 or TRBV12-4 and J is TRBJ1-2; 7 bases align to TRBD1. The length of the CDR3 is 17 residues.

Regarding this clonotype: One end of the junction does not line up with germline, which may come from a read error. The chain uses TRBV20-1 and TRBJ2-1; 8 positions agree with TRBD1. This CDR3 has 12 residues. Germline V CDR1 and CDR2: DFQATT, SNEGSKA (reference sequence). The CDR3 spells CSAFDRGNGQFF. The CDR3, as DNA: TGCAGTGCTTTCGACAGGGGTAATGGGCAGTTCTTC.

This chain connects TRBV6-5 to TRBJ2-4; the D gene could be TRBD1 or TRBD2 (5 bases each). The CDR3 has 18 amino acids. V was shortened by 0 bases and J by 1 base, with 16 bases between the two germline ends. Looked up from germline, CDR1 is MNHEY and CDR2 is SVGAGI. Here the CDR3 DNA reads TGTGCCAGCAGTTACTCCCTCGGGGCCGCTGGGGCCAAAAACATTCAGTACTTC. Protein sequence: CASSYSLGAAGAKNIQYF.

This clonotype occurred a few times. The chain carries TRBV10-2 and TRBJ2-5; 9 bases line up with TRBD2. From germline, CDR1 is WSHSY and CDR2 SAAADI. There are 15 residues in the CDR3. V was clipped by 2 bases and J by 5 bases; unmatched bases: 6. In DNA, the CDR3 is TGCGCCAGCAGTGAGAGCCTAGCGGGGCAGGAGACCCAGTACTTC. Residues: CASSESLAGQETQYF.

In this sample, this clonotype turned up many times. The CDR3 protein is CATSRGVTNSYEQYF. For the CDR3, the DNA is TGTGCCACTTCCCGGGGAGTCACCAACTCCTACGAGCAGTACTTC. The genes are TRBV10-3 and TRBJ2-7; weak D call: TRBD2 (5 bases). Trimming removed 10 bases from V and 0 bases from J, with 19 bases in between. Germline V gene data show CDR1 as ENHRY and CDR2 as SYGVKD. The CDR3 contains 15 residues.

The table lists this clonotype with a count of one. The rearrangement joins TRBV28 to TRBJ2-2; the D gene is possibly TRBD2 (6 bases). From germline, CDR1 is MDHEN and CDR2 SYDVKM. Trimming took off 0 bases at V and 1 base at J, with 6 bases between the two ends. The CDR3 length is 15 residues. The CDR3 protein is CASSLWRGNTGELFF. The CDR3 region has the DNA TGTGCCAGCAGTTTATGGCGGGGGAACACCGGGGAGCTGTTTTTT.

The chain combines TRBV28 with TRBJ1-5, with a tentative D call TRBD1 (5 bases). V lost 10 bases to trimming and J lost 7 bases, with 20 bases between them. Germline CDR1 reads MDHEN; CDR2 reads SYDVKM. This CDR3 is built from 14 residues. For the CDR3, the DNA is TGTGCCACCGGCCCACCCGGGACCGCACAGCCCCAGCATTTT. It encodes CATGPPGTAQPQHF.

This sequence joins TRBV30 and TRBJ2-3, with a weak D call TRBD1 (6 bases). CDR3 length equals 15 residues. With 1 base removed from V and 4 bases from J, the gap between germline ends came to 15 bases. CDR1 GTSNPN and CDR2 SVGIG come from the germline V gene (reference sequence). CDR3 loop: CAWSGTGSWADTQYF. CDR3 DNA sequence: TGTGCCTGGAGTGGAACAGGGAGTTGGGCAGATACGCAGTATTTT.

The V and J genes are TRBV7-9 and TRBJ2-7; D ambiguous. The V gene lost 2 bases and the J gene lost 5 bases, with 13 bases spanning the gap. The CDR3 is 14 amino acids. Germline lookup yields CDR1 SEHNR and CDR2 FQNEAQ (reference sequence). The CDR3 reads CASSLSTDVHEQYF. CDR3 bases: TGTGCCAGCAGCTTAAGTACAGATGTCCACGAGCAGTACTTC.

This chain links TRBV7-2 with TRBJ2-1, with D possibly matching TRBD1 (5 bases). The CDR3 consists of 13 residues. V lost 5 bases, J lost 7 bases, and 12 bases lay in between. CDR1 is SGHTA, CDR2 FQGNSA, per germline. CDR3 in DNA: TGTGCCAGCAGCCCAGCTCACAGGAATGAGCAGTTCTTC. Protein: CASSPAHRNEQFF.

This rearrangement joins TRBV7-2 to TRBJ1-1; 8 bases match TRBD1. Unmatched junction bases numbered 3, after V lost 8 bases and J lost 1 base. Per the germline V gene, CDR1 is SGHTA and CDR2 is FQGNSA. This CDR3 is built from 13 residues. CDR3 sequence reads: CASGGQGNTEAFF. CDR3 in DNA: TGTGCCAGCGGCGGACAGGGGAACACTGAAGCTTTCTTT.

This clonotype has just a few counts. The V call is TRBV9, the J call TRBJ1-4; a weak D match, TRBD1 (5 bases). Trimming shortened V by 2 bases and J by 5 bases, and 7 bases separated the two germline ends. Germline V gene data show CDR1 as SGDLS and CDR2 as YYNGEE. The CDR3 has 13 residues. The CDR3 spells CASSVGGNEKLFF. The CDR3 nucleotides are TGTGCCAGCAGCGTGGGGGGGAATGAAAAACTGTTTTTT.

The chain is built from TRBV29-1 and TRBJ1-4, with D maybe TRBD1 (5 bases). V was shortened by 0 bases and J by 8 bases, with 16 bases between the two germline ends. Germline CDR1 is SQVTM and CDR2 is ANQGSEA. The CDR3 consists of 15 residues. The CDR3 DNA reads as TGCAGCGTTGAAGATCAGGGCAGCCCTAGCGAAAAACTGTTTTTT. Translation gives CSVEDQGSPSEKLFF. Full variable domain (remainder filled in from reference TRBV29-1 and TRBJ1-4): SAVISQKPSRDICQRGTSLTIQCQVDSQVTMMFWYRQQPGQSLTLIATANQGSEATYESGFVIDKFPISRPNLTFSTLTVSNMSPEDSSIYLCSVEDQGSPSEKLFFGSGTQLSVL.

On this clonotype itself: One end of the junction does not line up with germline, which may come from a read error. J is TRBJ2-3 and V is TRBV24-1; tentative D call: TRBD2 (5 bases). The CDR3 covers 13 residues. Germline-derived CDR1 and CDR2 are KGHDR and SFDVKD. CDR3 amino acids: CATRQASTDTQYF. The CDR3 DNA is TGTGCCACTAGGCAGGCTAGCACAGATACTCAGTATTTT.

This chain connects TRBV10-3 to TRBJ1-2; D gene ambiguous. With 0 bases removed from V and 8 bases from J, the gap between germline ends came to 16 bases. Germline V gene lookup returns CDR1 ENHRY and CDR2 SYGVKD. There are 15 residues in the CDR3. The CDR3 region has the DNA TGTGCCATCAGTGAGTCGCCCCACTACCAGTGGGGCTACACCTTC. Protein sequence: CAISESPHYQWGYTF.